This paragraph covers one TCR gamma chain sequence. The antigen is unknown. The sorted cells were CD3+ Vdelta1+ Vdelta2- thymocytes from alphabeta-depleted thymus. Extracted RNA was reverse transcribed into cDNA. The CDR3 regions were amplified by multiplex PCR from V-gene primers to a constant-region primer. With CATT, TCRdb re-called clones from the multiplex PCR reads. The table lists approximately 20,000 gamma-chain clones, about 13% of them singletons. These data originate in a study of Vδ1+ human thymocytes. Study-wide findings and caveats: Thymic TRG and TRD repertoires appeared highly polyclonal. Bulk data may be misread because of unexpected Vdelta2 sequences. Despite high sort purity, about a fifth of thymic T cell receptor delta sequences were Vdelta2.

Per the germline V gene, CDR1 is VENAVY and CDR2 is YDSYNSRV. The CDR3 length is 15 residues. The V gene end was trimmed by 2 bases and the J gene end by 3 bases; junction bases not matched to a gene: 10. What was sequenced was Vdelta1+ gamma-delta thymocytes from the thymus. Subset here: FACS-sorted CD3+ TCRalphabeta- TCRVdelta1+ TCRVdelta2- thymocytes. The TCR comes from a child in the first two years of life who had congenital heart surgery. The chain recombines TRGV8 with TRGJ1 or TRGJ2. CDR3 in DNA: TGTGCCACCTGGGATACGCGGGGAATTTATTATAAGAAACTCTTT. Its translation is CATWDTRGIYYKKLF.